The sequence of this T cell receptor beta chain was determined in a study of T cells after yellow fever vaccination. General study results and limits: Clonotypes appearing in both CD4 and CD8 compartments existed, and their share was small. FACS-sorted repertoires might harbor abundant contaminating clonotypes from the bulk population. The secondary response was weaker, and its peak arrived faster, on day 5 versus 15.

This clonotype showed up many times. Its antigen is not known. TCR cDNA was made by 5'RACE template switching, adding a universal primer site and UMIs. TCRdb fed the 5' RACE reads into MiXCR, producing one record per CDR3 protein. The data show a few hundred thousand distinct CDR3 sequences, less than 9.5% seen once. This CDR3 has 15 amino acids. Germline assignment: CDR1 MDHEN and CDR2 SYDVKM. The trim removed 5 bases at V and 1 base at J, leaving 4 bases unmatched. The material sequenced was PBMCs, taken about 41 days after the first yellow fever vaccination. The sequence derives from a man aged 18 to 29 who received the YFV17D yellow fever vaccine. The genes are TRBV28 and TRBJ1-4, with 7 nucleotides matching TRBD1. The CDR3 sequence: CASSTTGVTNEKLFF. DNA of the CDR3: TGTGCCAGCAGTACCACAGGGGTAACTAATGAAAAACTGTTTTTT.